This is a list of T cell receptor beta chains from one sample in a study of regulatory T cells in long-lasting Graves disease. MiXCR was run by TCRdb on the multiplex PCR reads, yielding one entry per CDR3 protein. The table lists 350,000 to 450,000 distinct CDR3 sequences, around 11% of them singletons. This sample also appeared in a second study, on T cells in Graves' hyperthyroidism and ophthalmopathy.

Material: peripheral blood mononuclear cells (PBMCs), obtained at new diagnosis, from a patient treated with antithyroid drugs. These TCRs come from a woman aged 18 to 35 with Graves disease. The CDR3 runs from the conserved cysteine through the conserved F or W. The order of the fields is clone size, D gene, V gene, J gene, CDR3 DNA, CDR3 protein. D genes are given only for firm matches. Size tells how often a clone was seen (once, few, many) or the class of an expanded clone, and some rows leave it out.

few	-	TRBV10-3	TRBJ2-2	TGTGCCATCCGTAGCGCAACGAACACCGGGGAGCTGTTTTTT	CAIRSATNTGELFF
-	-	TRBV7-2	TRBJ1-1	TGTGCCAGCAGCTTAATTCGGGACAAACCCGGGGCTTTCTTT	CASSLIRDKPGAFF
many	-	TRBV5-4	TRBJ2-1	TGTGCCAGCAGCGGACAGTCTCTCAATGAGCAGTTCTTC	CASSGQSLNEQFF
many	-	TRBV11-2	TRBJ2-1	TGTGCCAGCCATTATTCGGGGTTTAATGAGCAGTTCTTC	CASHYSGFNEQFF
many	-	TRBV20-1	TRBJ2-1	TGCAGTGCTAGAAGGTCCCAACCCTATCGTGAGCAGTTCTTC	CSARRSQPYREQFF
many	TRBD1	TRBV10-3	TRBJ1-1	TGTGCCATCAGTGGGACAGGGGGGGACACTGAAGCTTTCTTT	CAISGTGGDTEAFF
many	-	TRBV11-2	TRBJ1-6	TGTGCCAGCAGCTTAGACAGGGGTACACCTAATTCACCCCTCCACTTT	CASSLDRGTPNSPLHF
-	-	TRBV27	TRBJ2-5	TGTGCCAGCAGTTTAATGGCTAGCGAGCAAGAGACCCAGTACTTC	CASSLMASEQETQYF
many	-	TRBV28	TRBJ2-7	TGTGCCAGCAGTTTGGCGACTGGGCACTCCTACGAGCAGTACTTC	CASSLATGHSYEQYF
few	-	TRBV7-6	TRBJ2-2	TGTGCCAGCAGCTTTTTGCGCACCGGGGAGCTGTTTTTT	CASSFLRTGELFF
many	TRBD2	TRBV27	TRBJ2-2	TGTGCCAGCACCTCTAGCGGGAGGACCGGGGAGCTGTTTTTT	CASTSSGRTGELFF
many	-	TRBV12-3/TRBV12-4	TRBJ1-5	TGTGCCAGCAGTTTAGGGGGGGGCCTGGGTCAGCCCCAGCATTTT	CASSLGGGLGQPQHF
many	TRBD1	TRBV15	TRBJ1-1	TGTGCCACCAGCACAGGGGGGATCACTGAAGCTTTCTTT	CATSTGGITEAFF
many	TRBD1	TRBV12-3/TRBV12-4	TRBJ2-1	TGTGCCAGCAGTACACGGACAGGGAGTAGGAGAGGTTCCTACAATGAGCAGTTCTTC	CASSTRTGSRRGSYNEQFF
many	TRBD2	TRBV3-1	TRBJ2-1	TGTGCCAGCGGGGTAGCGGGAGGGGGAAGGGGGAATGAGCAGTTCTTC	CASGVAGGGRGNEQFF